This T cell receptor beta chain was identified in a study of blood T cell repertoires in COVID-19. Overall study context: Both acute and convalescent COVID-19 samples were obtained from the United States, Italy and Spain. PBMCs, B-cell-depleted T cells, or T cells were the source of the cDNA or gDNA that made up the material.

Generated by immunoSEQ multiplex PCR, the TCRdb table keeps only in-frame clones and is missing some. The data contain about 150,000 clones, about 84% of them singletons. Germline values: CDR1 LNHNV, CDR2 YYDKDF (reference sequence). The germline V and J ends were trimmed by 1 base and 6 bases, with 15 bases remaining between them. The CDR3 is 15 residues long. The chain uses TRBV15 and TRBJ1-2; D not certain. The sequenced material came from peripheral blood. This sequence originates from a man aged 60-69 years with active or convalescent COVID-19. In DNA, the CDR3 is TGTGCCACCAGCAGAGCCGCCGGTGGCAGGAATGGCTACACCTTC. Translation gives CATSRAAGGRNGYTF. Variable domain in full (rest from reference TRBV15 and TRBJ1-2): DAMVIQNPRYQVTQFGKPVTLSCSQTLNHNVMYWYQQKSSQAPKLLFHYYDKDFNNEADTPDNFQSRRPNTSFCFLDIRSPGLGDTAMYLCATSRAAGGRNGYTFGSGTRLTVV.